This is a list of T cell receptor beta chains from one sample in a study of T cell responses to AZD1222 COVID-19 vaccine. Method: immunoSEQ multiplex PCR; TCRdb's copy keeps in-frame clones and lacks some. Seen here are fewer than 110,000 clones, 70% to 90% observed once, and the top ten hold around 1.5%. Sequencing was performed on peripheral blood, taken on day 0 of AZD1222 vaccination. The source of these receptors is an adult in good health. Both conserved end residues are part of each CDR3. A D gene is named only where the DNA matches it firmly. Some rows mark clone size as missing; the rest say once, few, many or name a class of expanded clone.

D gene | clone size | J gene | V gene | CDR3 protein | CDR3 DNA
NA | NA | TRBJ2-4 | TRBV6-5 | CASSYTDSDKNIQYF | TGTGCCAGCAGTTACACGGACAGCGACAAAAACATTCAGTACTTC
NA | NA | TRBJ2-2 | TRBV27 | CASRRDINTGELFF | TGTGCCAGCAGGCGGGACATAAACACCGGGGAGCTGTTTTTT
TRBD1 | few | TRBJ1-2 | TRBV30 | CAWSRDRGSYGYTF | TGTGCCTGGAGTCGGGACAGGGGTAGCTATGGCTACACCTTC
NA | once | TRBJ2-1 | TRBV20-1 | CSASPEEYSYNEQFF | TGCAGTGCTAGTCCCGAGGAATACTCCTACAATGAGCAGTTCTTC
TRBD2 | once | TRBJ2-3 | TRBV2 | CASSLLAGGTDTQYF | TGTGCCAGCAGCCTGCTAGCGGGAGGGACAGATACGCAGTATTTT
TRBD1 | NA | TRBJ1-1 | TRBV27 | CASSWDRGNSNTEAFF | TGTGCCAGCAGTTGGGACAGGGGTAATTCGAACACTGAAGCTTTCTTT
NA | NA | TRBJ2-5 | TRBV28 | CASRMAGQETQYF | TGTGCCAGCAGAATGGCAGGCCAAGAGACCCAGTACTTC
TRBD1 | many | TRBJ1-2 | TRBV27 | CASSSPGQGHYGYTF | TGTGCCAGCAGTTCGCCGGGACAGGGGCACTATGGCTACACCTTC
TRBD1 | NA | TRBJ1-3 | TRBV10-3 | CAISGTGGFSGNTIYF | TGTGCCATCAGTGGGACAGGGGGTTTCTCTGGAAACACCATATATTTT
TRBD1 | NA | TRBJ2-7 | TRBV5-6 | CASSLPGQVIYEQYF | TGTGCCAGCAGTCTACCGGGACAGGTTATCTACGAGCAGTACTTC
NA | once | TRBJ2-4 | TRBV30 | CAWSVGLQNIQYF | TGTGCCTGGAGTGTTGGGCTACAAAACATTCAGTACTTC
TRBD1 | NA | TRBJ1-6 | TRBV7-2 | CASSLDAAGTGHSPLHF | TGTGCCAGCAGCTTAGATGCGGCTGGGACAGGCCATTCACCCCTCCACTTT
NA | NA | TRBJ1-5 | TRBV6-5 | CASRMRGYSNQPQHF | TGTGCCAGCAGGATGAGGGGGTATAGCAATCAGCCCCAGCATTTT
NA | once | TRBJ2-7 | TRBV28 | CASSRGQLWDPARLSYEQYF | TGTGCCAGCAGTCGAGGACAGCTATGGGACCCGGCTCGCCTCTCCTACGAGCAGTACTTC
TRBD1 | NA | TRBJ2-2 | TRBV24-1 | CATRGQGDTGELFF | TGTGCCACCAGGGGACAGGGGGACACCGGGGAGCTGTTTTTT
NA | NA | TRBJ1-5 | TRBV28 | CASRAPNQPQHF | TGTGCCAGCAGGGCTCCTAATCAGCCCCAGCATTTT
NA | many | TRBJ1-6 | TRBV7-9 | CASSLDNSPLHF | TGTGCCAGCAGCTTGGATAATTCACCCCTCCACTTT
TRBD1 | NA | TRBJ2-1 | TRBV2 | CASSVYRDSNEQFF | TGTGCCAGCAGTGTATACCGGGACAGCAATGAGCAGTTCTTC
NA | few | TRBJ1-2 | TRBV18 | CASSPQGTQVAGEYYGYTF | TGTGCCAGCTCACCACAAGGTACACAAGTGGCAGGGGAATACTATGGCTACACCTTC
NA | once | TRBJ2-7 | TRBV5-4 | CASSPGGYYEQYF | TGTGCCAGCAGCCCCGGGGGCTACTACGAGCAGTACTTC
NA | NA | TRBJ2-2 | TRBV18 | CASSTRDTFTGELFF | TGTGCCAGCTCAACCCGGGACACCTTCACCGGGGAGCTGTTTTTT
NA | once | TRBJ1-1 | TRBV12-3/TRBV12-4 | CASRGEGEAFF | TGTGCCAGCAGAGGAGAGGGTGAAGCTTTCTTT
TRBD1 | NA | TRBJ1-1 | TRBV18 | CASSPQTGGNEAFF | TGTGCCAGCTCACCACAGACAGGGGGCAATGAAGCTTTCTTT
NA | NA | TRBJ1-3 | TRBV5-1 | CASSLAGVFSGNTIYF | TGCGCCAGCAGCTTGGCGGGGGTGTTCTCTGGAAACACCATATATTTT
NA | once | TRBJ1-3 | TRBV4-1 | CASSQAVLSGNTIYF | TGCGCCAGCAGCCAAGCGGTCCTCTCTGGAAACACCATATATTTT
TRBD2 | NA | TRBJ2-3 | TRBV5-6 | CASSGGTMGSRDTQYF | TGTGCCAGCAGCGGGGGGACTATGGGATCTAGGGATACGCAGTATTTT
NA | NA | TRBJ2-7 | TRBV6-2/TRBV6-3 | CASSYSTPQVGVRDEQYF | TGTGCCAGCAGTTACTCGACTCCGCAGGTGGGGGTCCGGGACGAGCAGTACTTC
TRBD1 | NA | TRBJ1-1 | TRBV28 | CASSLDRGSGTEAFF | TGTGCCAGCAGTTTAGACAGGGGGTCGGGCACTGAAGCTTTCTTT
NA | NA | TRBJ2-7 | TRBV27 | CASSHGQLASYEQYF | TGTGCCAGCAGTCATGGACAGCTAGCCTCCTACGAGCAGTACTTC
TRBD1 | NA | TRBJ2-7 | TRBV28 | CASRRDRAAYEQYF | TGTGCCAGCAGGCGGGACAGGGCTGCCTACGAGCAGTACTTC
TRBD2 | NA | TRBJ2-1 | TRBV7-7 | CASSSSGRLKEQFF | TGTGCTAGCAGCTCTAGCGGGAGGCTTAAAGAGCAGTTCTTC
NA | NA | TRBJ1-2 | TRBV4-2 | CASSQDARYYGYTF | TGTGCCAGCAGCCAAGACGCGAGATACTATGGCTACACCTTC
NA | NA | TRBJ1-2 | TRBV9 | CASSVDPITPGPQGGYTF | TGTGCCAGCAGCGTAGATCCGATAACCCCGGGCCCTCAAGGGGGCTACACCTTC
NA | NA | TRBJ1-2 | TRBV11-2 | CASSSDWNYGYTF | TGTGCCAGCAGCTCGGACTGGAACTATGGCTACACCTTC
NA | NA | TRBJ2-2 | TRBV29-1 | CSVEAVEIPNTGELFF | TGCAGCGTTGAAGCCGTGGAAATTCCGAACACCGGGGAGCTGTTTTTT
NA | NA | TRBJ2-3 | TRBV18 | CASSPSASRTDTQYF | TGTGCCAGCTCACCATCGGCTAGCCGCACAGATACGCAGTATTTT